This T cell receptor beta chain was sequenced in a study of T-cell memory formation after mild COVID-19. This clonotype was seen a handful of times. CDR1 and CDR2 from the germline V gene are LGHNA and YSLEER. The J segment lost 3 bases and the V segment lost 0 bases, leaving 6 bases of the junction unmatched. There are 17 residues in the CDR3. MiXCR, applied by TCRdb to the 5' RACE reads, yields one record per CDR3 protein. The table lists approximately 400,000 distinct CDR3 sequences, about a sixth of them singletons. The chain links TRBV4-3 to TRBJ2-3; 10 positions agree with TRBD2. The receptor comes from a man in his late teens or twenties who had mild COVID-19 (a few samples of this study predate the infection). Cell type and time point are not known. Source material: PBMCs or a T cell subset sorted from them (not recorded which). As DNA, the CDR3 is TGCGCCAGCAGCCAAGATGGGAGCGGGGGGGCTACAGATACGCAGTATTTT. Its protein product is CASSQDGSGGATDTQYF.